Each of the 29 T cell receptor beta chains below was sequenced from the same sample in a study of T cell responses to AZD1222 COVID-19 vaccine. Measured with immunoSEQ multiplex PCR; TCRdb has only the in-frame clones, and not every one. Of 120,000 or so clones in the sample, approximately 90% were seen once. Sequenced material: peripheral blood, taken on day 0 of AZD1222 vaccination. Source of these receptors: an adult in good health.

The chain has TRBV19 and TRBJ2-3; 7 positions agree with TRBD2. This CDR3 contains 15 residues. Per germline, CDR1 LNHDA and CDR2 SQIVND (reference sequence). The junction had 8 bases not matched to a gene; V was cut back by 5 bases and J by 3 bases. The CDR3 is CASSPPGRETDTQYF. CDR3 DNA: TGTGCCAGTAGTCCTCCGGGGAGGGAAACAGATACGCAGTATTTT.

This chain links TRBV28 with TRBJ1-2, with a possible D match to TRBD1 (6 bases). Germline V lookup: CDR1 MDHEN, CDR2 SYDVKM. With 6 bases removed from V and 3 bases from J, the gap between germline ends came to 14 bases. The CDR3 is 14 amino acids. The CDR3 protein is CASSPRGRDYGYTF. The DNA for the CDR3 is TGTGCCAGCAGCCCCAGGGGTCGGGACTATGGCTACACCTTC.

With regard to this clone: Other DNA sequences in this sample translate to the same CDR3. The chain joins TRBV5-1 to TRBJ2-2; D uncertain. The V gene's germline CDR1 is SGHRS and CDR2 YFSETQ. Trimming cost V 1 base and J 2 bases, with 0 bases left between them. The CDR3 spans 12 residues. CDR3 DNA: TGCGCCAGCAGCTTGAACACCGGGGAGCTGTTTTTT. Amino acids: CASSLNTGELFF.

This clone was observed a single time. The chain employs TRBV28 and TRBJ1-2, with a tentative D call TRBD1 (6 bases). The CDR3 covers 13 residues. Germline V lookup: CDR1 MDHEN, CDR2 SYDVKM. Trimming left V 5 bases short and J 2 bases short, with 9 bases between. Written as DNA, the CDR3 is TGTGCCAGCAGTCCCGACAGGAACTATGGCTACACCTTC. Translation: CASSPDRNYGYTF.

The genes are TRBV19 and TRBJ1-5, with D unclear. The V end lost 4 bases, the J end lost 3 bases, and 13 bases lay between the germline ends. This CDR3 is built from 15 residues. The germline V gene encodes CDR1 LNHDA and CDR2 SQIVND (reference sequence). The CDR3 region is CASSNGPRNNQPQHF. For the CDR3, the DNA is TGTGCCAGTAGTAACGGGCCTCGCAACAATCAGCCCCAGCATTTT.

The chain links TRBV29-1 to TRBJ1-1; possible D gene TRBD1, 5 bases. CDR1 and CDR2 from the germline V gene are SQVTM and ANQGSEA. There are 10 residues in the CDR3. With 6 bases removed from V and 8 bases from J, the gap between germline ends came to 10 bases. The CDR3 DNA follows: TGCAGCGTCCCCGGGGGGGAAGCTTTCTTT. Its protein is CSVPGGEAFF. Complete variable domain (other parts from reference TRBV29-1 and TRBJ1-1): SAVISQKPSRDICQRGTSLTIQCQVDSQVTMMFWYRQQPGQSLTLIATANQGSEATYESGFVIDKFPISRPNLTFSTLTVSNMSPEDSSIYLCSVPGGEAFFGQGTRLTVV.

This chain links TRBV4-2 with TRBJ2-1; possibly TRBD2 for D (6 bases). This CDR3 region has 18 residues. Germline V gene lookup returns CDR1 LGHNA and CDR2 YNFKEQ. Between the trimmed V and J ends, which lost 0 bases and 4 bases, there was a span of 19 bases. CDR3 nucleotides: TGTGCCAGCAGCCAAGATCCGGCTAGCGCCCTTGGGTACAATGAGCAGTTCTTC. Protein product: CASSQDPASALGYNEQFF.

CDR3 sequence: CASTNRGANTEAFF. CDR3 nucleotide sequence: TGTGCCAGTACGAATAGGGGGGCTAACACTGAAGCTTTCTTT. V gene TRBV19 combines with J gene TRBJ1-1; maybe TRBD1 (6 bases). V was pared by 7 bases and J by 2 bases, with 14 bases between. CDR3 length: 14 residues. Germline assignment: CDR1 LNHDA and CDR2 SQIVND (reference sequence).

The V and J genes are TRBV9 and TRBJ2-2; D might be TRBD1 or TRBD2, each matching 5 bases. V lost 2 bases, J lost 4 bases, and 12 bases lay in between. Germline CDR1 is SGDLS and CDR2 is YYNGEE. This CDR3 has 15 residues. In DNA form, the CDR3 reads TGTGCCAGCAGCGTTGACGGGGCGGGCACCGGGGAGCTGTTTTTT. It yields the protein CASSVDGAGTGELFF.

The J gene is TRBJ2-7, the V gene TRBV5-4; D might be TRBD1 or TRBD2, each matching 5 bases. The germline V gene encodes CDR1 SGHNT and CDR2 YYREEE (reference sequence). The CDR3 is 13 amino acids. Trimming stripped 4 bases from V and 7 bases from J, with 15 bases between. The CDR3 nucleotides are TGTGCCAGCAGCACCGGGGCCGCCTGGGAGCAGTACTTC. This encodes CASSTGAAWEQYF.

This chain joins TRBV5-1 and TRBJ1-2, with 8 bases identical to TRBD1. V gave up 1 base and J gave up 4 bases; unmatched junction bases: 12. Germline CDR1 SGHRS, CDR2 YFSETQ. The CDR3 has 17 residues. DNA for the CDR3: TGCGCCAGCAGCTTGACCTTCCGTGCCGGGACAGGCTATGGCTACACCTTC. It yields the protein CASSLTFRAGTGYGYTF.

This clone was observed a handful of times. J is TRBJ1-1 and V is TRBV5-1; D is ambiguous. Germline V gives CDR1 SGHRS, CDR2 YFSETQ. V was clipped by 0 bases and J by 0 bases, with 9 bases between them. The CDR3 covers 15 residues. CDR3 DNA: TGCGCCAGCAGCTTGGTCCCAGATATGAACACTGAAGCTTTCTTT. This gives the protein CASSLVPDMNTEAFF.

V gene TRBV7-3 combines with J gene TRBJ2-1; the match to TRBD2 covers 10 bases. Germline V gene lookup returns CDR1 SGHTA and CDR2 FQGTGA. This CDR3 region has 16 residues. V gave up 5 bases and J gave up 5 bases; unmatched junction bases: 9. In DNA form, the CDR3 reads TGTGCCAGCAGCGCAATGCTAGCGGGAGTCCACAATGAGCAGTTCTTC. Translation: CASSAMLAGVHNEQFF.

J is TRBJ1-1 and V is TRBV5-1; D possibly corresponds to TRBD1 (6 bases). CDR3 length: 15 amino acids. Germline assignment: CDR1 SGHRS and CDR2 YFSETQ. V gave up 3 bases and J gave up 1 base, with 13 bases separating them. CDR3 sequence reads: CASSSTGHANTEAFF. CDR3 DNA sequence: TGCGCCAGCAGCTCCACAGGGCACGCGAACACTGAAGCTTTCTTT.

The chain joins TRBV18 to TRBJ1-2; no definite D call. Trimming pared 4 bases from V and 1 base from J, leaving 16 bases between. CDR1 and CDR2 from the germline V gene are KGHSH and LQKENI. This CDR3 has 16 residues. The CDR3 coding sequence is TGTGCCAGCTCACTACAAGCCCCGGGAGTTAACTATGGCTACACCTTC. Its protein is CASSLQAPGVNYGYTF.

The chain has TRBV28 and TRBJ1-1; D perhaps matches TRBD1 (5 bases). The CDR3 has 18 residues. CDR1 and CDR2 from the germline V gene are MDHEN and SYDVKM. Trimming took off 3 bases at V and 5 bases at J, with 25 bases between the two ends. The CDR3 DNA reads as TGTGCCAGCAGTTTTACATCGGGGGTTGGAGGAGCGAGAACTGAAGCTTTCTTT. This encodes CASSFTSGVGGARTEAFF. The complete variable domain, with remaining parts taken from reference TRBV28 and TRBJ1-1, reads DVKVTQSSRYLVKRTGEKVFLECVQDMDHENMFWYRQDPGLGLRLIYFSYDVKMKEKGDIPEGYSVSREKKERFSLILESASTNQTSMYLCASSFTSGVGGARTEAFFGQGTRLTVV.

The chain employs TRBV28 and TRBJ2-2, with 9 bases that match TRBD1. CDR3 size: 13 residues. V shed 10 bases and J 3 bases; nucleotides not matched to a gene: 3. Germline CDR1 MDHEN, CDR2 SYDVKM. CDR3 DNA sequence: TGTGCCATCAGGACAGGGGACACCGGGGAGCTGTTTTTT. Translating it yields CAIRTGDTGELFF. Combining the CDR3 with reference TRBV28 and TRBJ2-2 gives the whole variable domain DVKVTQSSRYLVKRTGEKVFLECVQDMDHENMFWYRQDPGLGLRLIYFSYDVKMKEKGDIPEGYSVSREKKERFSLILESASTNQTSMYLCAIRTGDTGELFFGEGSRLTVL.

V gene TRBV7-6 combines with J gene TRBJ1-1; the D is unclear. The CDR3 has 15 amino acids. V shed 5 bases and J shed 0 bases, with 13 bases lying between them. Germline V gene lookup returns CDR1 SGHVS and CDR2 FNYEAQ. CDR3 amino acids: CASSPFYGVNTEAFF. The CDR3 nucleotides read TGTGCCAGCAGCCCTTTCTACGGGGTGAACACTGAAGCTTTCTTT.

This clone has just one count. The chain employs TRBV14 and TRBJ1-3; no clear D. The germline V gene encodes CDR1 SGHDN and CDR2 FVKESK. The CDR3 contains 18 residues. V was shortened by 1 base and J by 0 bases, with 16 bases between the two germline ends. Here the CDR3 reads CASSQAPAGSFSGNTIYF. CDR3 nucleotides: TGTGCCAGCAGCCAAGCTCCGGCAGGAAGCTTCTCTGGAAACACCATATATTTT.

The J gene is TRBJ2-7, the V gene TRBV7-8; 15 bases match TRBD2. Germline trimming cut 3 bases from V and 5 bases from J; bases unmatched to any gene: 2. The germline CDR1 and CDR2 sequences are SGHVS and FQNEAQ. The CDR3 is 15 amino acids. CDR3 bases: TGTGCCAGCAGCTTGGGACTAGCGGGAGGTAACGAGCAGTACTTC. It encodes CASSLGLAGGNEQYF.

The V call is TRBV18, the J call TRBJ2-6; 9 nucleotides line up with TRBD1. Germline CDR1 KGHSH, CDR2 LQKENI. CDR3 length: 17 residues. The V gene end was trimmed by 6 bases and the J gene end by 0 bases; junction bases not matched to a gene: 6. The CDR3 here is CASSPGQGNSGANVLTF. Written as DNA, the CDR3 is TGTGCCAGCTCTCCGGGACAGGGAAACTCTGGGGCCAACGTCCTGACTTTC.

This chain joins TRBV2 and TRBJ2-7; 12 positions agree with TRBD2. The CDR3 sequence is 15 residues long. CDR1 is SNHLY, CDR2 FYNNEI, per germline. Losses at the gene ends were 8 bases for V and 4 bases for J; bases not matched to a gene: 9. CDR3 DNA sequence: TGTGCCAGCCGCCATCGGACTAGCGGGACTTACGAGCAGTACTTC. Amino acids: CASRHRTSGTYEQYF.

The V and J genes are TRBV10-3 and TRBJ2-7; no clear D. V lost 6 bases and J 3 bases, leaving 18 bases between the germline ends. This CDR3 is built from 15 residues. The germline CDR1 and CDR2 sequences are ENHRY and SYGVKD. In DNA form, the CDR3 reads TGTGCCATCAGAGACCCGAACAGACGCAACTACGAGCAGTACTTC. The encoded protein is CAIRDPNRRNYEQYF.

This chain connects TRBV19 to TRBJ1-1; tentatively, D is TRBD1 (5 bases). V lost 2 bases, J lost 4 bases, and 8 bases lay in between. Germline V gene data show CDR1 as LNHDA and CDR2 as SQIVND (reference sequence). This CDR3 has 13 residues. Written as DNA, the CDR3 is TGTGCCAGTAGTATAATGAGGGGCACTGAAGCTTTCTTT. Amino acid sequence: CASSIMRGTEAFF.

This chain joins TRBV7-3 and TRBJ2-2; TRBD1 might be the D (5 bases). CDR3 length equals 16 residues. The germline V and J ends were trimmed by 2 bases and 1 base, with 11 bases remaining between them. From germline, CDR1 is SGHTA and CDR2 FQGTGA. The CDR3 sequence is CASSLSTALNTGELFF. As DNA, the CDR3 is TGTGCCAGCAGCTTATCGACAGCTTTGAACACCGGGGAGCTGTTTTTT.

This clone is a singleton in its sample. This chain uses TRBV2 with TRBJ1-2; TRBD1 is a possible D gene (5 bases). The CDR3 is 14 amino acids. Deletions cut 6 bases from V and 0 bases from J, with 11 bases between. Germline CDR1 and CDR2: SNHLY and FYNNEI. The CDR3 reads CASRATAANYGYTF. The CDR3 DNA sequence: TGTGCCAGCAGGGCGACAGCCGCTAACTATGGCTACACCTTC.

This chain connects TRBV6-5 to TRBJ1-1; perhaps TRBD1 as D (6 bases). The CDR3 runs to 13 residues. V dropped 2 bases and J dropped 10 bases, with 14 bases sitting between them. CDR1 MNHEY and CDR2 SVGAGI come from the germline V gene. CDR3 in amino acids: CASSYMEGGGAFF. In nucleotides, the CDR3 is TGTGCCAGCAGTTACATGGAAGGAGGGGGAGCTTTCTTT.

V gene TRBV5-1 combines with J gene TRBJ1-4; no reliable D call. The CDR3 is 16 residues long. CDR1 is SGHRS and CDR2 is YFSETQ in the germline V gene. Trimming took off 0 bases at V and 0 bases at J, with 9 bases between the two ends. The CDR3 region is CASSLGRWATNEKLFF. CDR3 DNA sequence: TGCGCCAGCAGCTTGGGCCGATGGGCAACTAATGAAAAACTGTTTTTT.

This clone showed up just a few times. This chain connects TRBV7-2 to TRBJ1-1, with D possibly being TRBD1 (5 bases). CDR3 length: 13 residues. V was shortened by 5 bases and J by 12 bases, with 19 bases between the two germline ends. CDR1 SGHTA and CDR2 FQGNSA come from the germline V gene. This CDR3 is CASSDRGRVVTFF. CDR3 bases: TGTGCCAGCAGCGACCGGGGCCGGGTGGTTACTTTCTTT.